This T cell receptor (beta chain) was profiled in a study of blood T cell repertoires in COVID-19. Study context: From the United States, Italy and Spain came samples of acute and convalescent COVID-19. The analysed material was cDNA or gDNA that came from T cells, B-cell-depleted T cells, or PBMCs.

The CDR3 has 14 amino acids. V dropped 0 bases and J dropped 7 bases, with 8 bases sitting between them. Germline CDR1 and CDR2: SGHRS and YFSETQ. Per the original methods: Estimates of nucleated cell counts were drawn from the amplification of reference gene primers. Repertoires were generated with immunoSEQ multiplex PCR, while TCRdb's copy carries only in-frame clones and drops some. V, J and clone size are taken as reported in that table, and D and trimming were inferred from the DNA itself. The table records a few hundred thousand clones, around nine tenths of them present only once. Sequenced: peripheral blood. V usage is TRBV5-1 and J usage is TRBJ1-6; D not resolved. The receptor comes from a human donor in a cohort sampled during active COVID-19. The CDR3 sequence: CASSLEASNSPLHF. The CDR3 DNA sequence: TGCGCCAGCAGCTTGGAAGCCTCAAATTCACCCCTCCACTTT.